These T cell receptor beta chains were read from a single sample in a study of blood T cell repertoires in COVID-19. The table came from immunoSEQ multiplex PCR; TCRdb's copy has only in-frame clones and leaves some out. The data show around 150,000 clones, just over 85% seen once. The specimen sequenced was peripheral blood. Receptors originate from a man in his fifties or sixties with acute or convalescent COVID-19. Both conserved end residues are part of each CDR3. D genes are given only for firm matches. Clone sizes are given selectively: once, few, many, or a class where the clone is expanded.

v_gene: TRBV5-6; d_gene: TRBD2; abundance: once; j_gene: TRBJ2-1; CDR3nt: TGTGCCAGCAGCTCCTATCTAGCGGAATACAATGAGCAGTTCTTC; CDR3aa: CASSSYLAEYNEQFF
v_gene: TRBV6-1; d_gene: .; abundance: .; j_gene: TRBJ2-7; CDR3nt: TGTGCCAGCAGTGAATACCGACAGGTTCTCTACTACGAGCAGTACTTC; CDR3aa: CASSEYRQVLYYEQYF
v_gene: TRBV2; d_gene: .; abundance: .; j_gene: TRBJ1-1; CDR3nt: TGTGCCAGCAGTGGTCGGGAAGGCACTGAAGCTTTCTTT; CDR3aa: CASSGREGTEAFF
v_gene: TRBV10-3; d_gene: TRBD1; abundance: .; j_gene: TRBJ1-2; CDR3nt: TGTGCCAACTCGGACAGGGTAGCTAACTATGGCTACACCTTC; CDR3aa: CANSDRVANYGYTF
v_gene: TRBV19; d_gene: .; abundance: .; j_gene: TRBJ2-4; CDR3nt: TGTGCCAGTAGGTCCGCCGAGACCAAAAACATTCAGTACTTC; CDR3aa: CASRSAETKNIQYF
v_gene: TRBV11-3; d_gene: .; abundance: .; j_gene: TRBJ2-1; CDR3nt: TGTGCCAGCAGCTTAGGAGGACAGTACAATGAGCAGTTCTTC; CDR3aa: CASSLGGQYNEQFF
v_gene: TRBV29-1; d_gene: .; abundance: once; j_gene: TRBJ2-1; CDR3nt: TGCAGCGTTGGACACGGATACAATGAGCAGTTCTTC; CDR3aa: CSVGHGYNEQFF
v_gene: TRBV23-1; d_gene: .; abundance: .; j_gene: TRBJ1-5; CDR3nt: TGCGCCAGCACCCACGGCCAGGGTGGCAATCAGCCCCAGCATTTT; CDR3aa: CASTHGQGGNQPQHF
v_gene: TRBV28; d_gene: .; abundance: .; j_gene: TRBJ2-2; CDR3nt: TGTGCCAGCAGTACGGCGGGGTGGGAGCTGTTTTTT; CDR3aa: CASSTAGWELFF
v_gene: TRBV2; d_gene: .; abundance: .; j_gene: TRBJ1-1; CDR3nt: TGTGCCAGCAGTGAAGATGGGACTCGACAGAACACTGAAGCTTTCTTT; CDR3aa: CASSEDGTRQNTEAFF
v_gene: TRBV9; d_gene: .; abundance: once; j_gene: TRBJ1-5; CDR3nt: TGTGCCAGCAGCGTCGCAGGGGATAGCAATCAGCCCCAGCATTTT; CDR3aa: CASSVAGDSNQPQHF
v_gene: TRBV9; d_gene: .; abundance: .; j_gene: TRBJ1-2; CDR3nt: TGTGCCAGCAGCGTGGCTGACAAGACCTATGGCTACACCTTC; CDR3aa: CASSVADKTYGYTF
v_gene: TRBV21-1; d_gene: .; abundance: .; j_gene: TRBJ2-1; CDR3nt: TGTGCCAGCACCCCGAGCGGGAGGATTTACAATGAGCAGTTCTTC; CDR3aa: CASTPSGRIYNEQFF
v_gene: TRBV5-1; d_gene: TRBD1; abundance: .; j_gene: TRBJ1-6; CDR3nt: TGCGCCAGCAGCCAGGGACAGGGTAATTCACCCCTCCACTTT; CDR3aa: CASSQGQGNSPLHF